A single sample is the source of the 8 T cell receptor beta chains below, sequenced in a study of cytomegalovirus exposure and HLA in healthy donors. The study ran its PCR with 60 Vbeta and 13 Jbeta primers. This table comes from immunoSEQ multiplex PCR, and its TCRdb copy is limited to in-frame clones, with some not included. The data contain hundreds of thousands of clones, 82% of them singletons. Sequenced sample: PBMCs. Receptors originate from a man in his forties in good health and CMV-seropositive.

V is TRBV21-1 and J is TRBJ2-7; the table calls TRBD1, which could not be checked here. TRBV21-1 is described as a pseudogene. The CDR3 extends over 13 amino acids. Here the CDR3 reads CASSKRTAYEQYV. CDR3 bases: TGTGCCAGCAGCAAAAGGACAGCCTACGAGCAGTACGTC.

CDR3 loop: CASSRGQGQREQYF. The CDR3 DNA sequence: TGTGCCAGCAGCCGGGGACAGGGTCAACGCGAGCAGTACTTC. The V gene is TRBV6-5, the J gene TRBJ2-7; 9 nucleotides agree with TRBD1. Germline V CDR1 and CDR2: MNHEY, SVGAGI. Trimming at V came to 6 bases and at J to 6 bases, leaving 9 bases not matched to a gene. The CDR3 has 14 residues.

The rearrangement links TRBV6-6 to TRBJ1-5; 8 positions match TRBD1. In germline, CDR1 is MNHNY, CDR2 SVGAGI (reference sequence). CDR3 size: 16 residues. The J segment lost 7 bases and the V segment lost 3 bases, leaving 11 bases of the junction unmatched. The CDR3: CASSYNFGQGVQPQHF. The CDR3 DNA follows: TGTGCCAGCAGTTATAACTTCGGACAGGGAGTACAGCCCCAGCATTTT.

The V and J genes are TRBV5-6 and TRBJ2-5; TRBD1 agrees at 7 bases. Germline V gene data show CDR1 as SGHDT and CDR2 as YYEEEE. Trimming removed 0 bases from V and 4 bases from J; junction bases left unmatched: 6. The CDR3 is made up of 15 amino acids. The CDR3 DNA reads as TGTGCCAGCAGCTTGGGACAGGGTGGCGCAGAGACCCAGTACTTC. Protein product: CASSLGQGGAETQYF.

This chain joins TRBV28 and TRBJ1-4, with 8 bases matching TRBD1. The CDR3 length is 14 residues. Germline loops: CDR1 MDHEN, CDR2 SYDVKM. The J segment lost 5 bases and the V segment lost 6 bases, leaving 5 bases of the junction unmatched. CDR3 region: CASSSTGGNEKLFF. The CDR3 DNA reads as TGTGCCAGCAGCTCCACAGGGGGGAATGAAAAACTGTTTTTT.

This sequence joins TRBV9 and TRBJ2-6; 7 bases line up with TRBD1. V shed 3 bases and J 0 bases; nucleotides not matched to a gene: 9. This CDR3 comprises 18 residues. Germline CDR1 is SGDLS and CDR2 is YYNGEE. This CDR3 reads CASSGPRTGSSGANVLTF. CDR3 coding DNA: TGTGCCAGCAGCGGACCTCGGACAGGCAGCTCTGGGGCCAACGTCCTGACTTTC. The variable domain in full, with the rest retrieved from reference TRBV9 and TRBJ2-6, is DSGVTQTPKHLITATGQRVTLRCSPRSGDLSVYWYQQSLDQGLQFLIQYYNGEERAKGNILERFSAQQFPDLHSELNLSSLELGDSALYFCASSGPRTGSSGANVLTFGAGSRLTVL.

The V and J genes are TRBV10-1 and TRBJ1-2; 12 positions agree with TRBD1. The germline CDR1 and CDR2 sequences are WNHNN and SYGVQD (reference sequence). The CDR3 sequence is 14 residues long. The V gene end was trimmed by 5 bases and the J gene end by 6 bases; junction bases not matched to a gene: 4. The CDR3 DNA is TGCGCCAGCAGTCCAGGGACAGGGGGCGATGGCTACACCTTC. Its translation is CASSPGTGGDGYTF.

The chain joins TRBV5-1 to TRBJ1-1; TRBD1 matches 8 bases. The V and J ends lost 4 bases and 5 bases, in that order; junction bases with no gene match: 4. Germline V gene data show CDR1 as SGHRS and CDR2 as YFSETQ. CDR3 size: 13 residues. The CDR3 here is CASSEQGVTEAFF. CDR3 in DNA: TGCGCCAGCAGCGAACAGGGGGTAACTGAAGCTTTCTTT.